One and the same sample provided the 15 T cell receptor beta chains below, sequenced in a study of blood T cell repertoires in COVID-19. Using immunoSEQ multiplex PCR, the repertoire was profiled, and TCRdb retains in-frame clones only, with some absent. There are 350,000 to 400,000 clones in the sample; about 90% occur only once, and 1.7% lies in the top ten. Input material: PBMCs or T cells enriched from blood (not recorded which). The receptors derive from a woman in her 30s who had recovered from COVID-19.

The chain employs TRBV15 and TRBJ2-1; D is possibly TRBD2 (5 bases). The germline CDR1 and CDR2 sequences are LNHNV and YYDKDF (reference sequence). V dropped 4 bases and J dropped 0 bases, with 25 bases sitting between them. This CDR3 has 20 residues. This CDR3 reads CATSITPGLYPAGSYNEQFF. Written as DNA, the CDR3 is TGTGCCACCAGCATAACCCCGGGCCTATACCCGGCGGGCTCCTACAATGAGCAGTTCTTC.

This chain joins TRBV5-6 and TRBJ1-4; 9 bases are shared with TRBD1. CDR1 is SGHDT and CDR2 is YYEEEE in the germline V gene. This CDR3 has 15 amino acids. With 4 bases clipped from V and 7 bases from J, the junction kept 8 bases outside the gene matches. CDR3 bases: TGTGCCAGCAGCCCAGGGACAGGGAGGGGTGAAAAACTGTTTTTT. Its translation: CASSPGTGRGEKLFF.

The chain employs TRBV5-8 and TRBJ1-3; no clear D gene. Germline CDR1 reads SGHTS; CDR2 reads YDEGEE. The CDR3 spans 17 residues. V was shortened by 0 bases and J by 0 bases, with 13 bases between the two germline ends. The CDR3: CASSLERAPGSGNTIYF. DNA for the CDR3: TGTGCCAGCAGCTTGGAGAGGGCGCCGGGCTCTGGAAACACCATATATTTT. Full variable domain (remainder filled in from reference TRBV5-8 and TRBJ1-3): EAGVTQSPTHLIKTRGQQATLRCSPISGHTSVYWYQQALGLGLQFLLWYDEGEERNRGNFPPRFSGRQFPNYSSELNVNALELEDSALYLCASSLERAPGSGNTIYFGEGSWLTVV.

This clone is a singleton in its sample. This chain connects TRBV19 to TRBJ2-5, with D possibly TRBD2 on 5 matching bases. The V gene lost 10 bases and the J gene lost 4 bases, with 22 bases spanning the gap. Germline values: CDR1 LNHDA, CDR2 SQIVND (reference sequence). CDR3 size: 15 residues. In nucleotides, the CDR3 is TGTGCCATTCCCTTGGTCGGGGATGGAGGAGAGACCCAGTACTTC. It yields the protein CAIPLVGDGGETQYF.

The V and J genes are TRBV19 and TRBJ2-1; tentative D call: TRBD1 (5 bases). CDR1 LNHDA and CDR2 SQIVND come from the germline V gene (reference sequence). The V and J ends lost 6 bases and 0 bases respectively, with 12 bases between them. This CDR3 contains 15 residues. The CDR3 bases are TGTGCCAGTAGCCCGACAGTGAGCTCCTACAATGAGCAGTTCTTC. Protein product: CASSPTVSSYNEQFF.

This rearrangement joins TRBV6-2 or TRBV6-3 to TRBJ1-2; D may be TRBD1 (5 bases). The CDR3 is 13 amino acids. CDR1 and CDR2 (germline): MNHEY, SVGEGT. With 2 bases removed from V and 4 bases from J, the gap between germline ends came to 8 bases. The CDR3: CASSYETAYGYTF. The CDR3, as DNA: TGTGCCAGCAGTTACGAGACAGCCTATGGCTACACCTTC.

The chain links TRBV12-5 to TRBJ1-5, with 7 bases that match TRBD1. The CDR3 runs 17 residues. Germline assignment: CDR1 LGHNT and CDR2 FRNRAP. Trimming removed 5 bases from V and 0 bases from J; junction bases left unmatched: 10. For the CDR3, the DNA is TGTGCTAGTGGTATCCGGGACAGCATCGATAGCAATCAGCCCCAGCATTTT. It yields the protein CASGIRDSIDSNQPQHF.

The gene calls are TRBV7-3 and TRBJ1-1; possibly TRBD1 for D (6 bases). The germline V gene encodes CDR1 SGHTA and CDR2 FQGTGA. CDR3 size: 14 residues. V lost 1 base and J lost 4, with 10 bases in between. The CDR3: CASSLMSGVTEAFF. The CDR3 DNA sequence: TGTGCCAGCAGCTTAATGTCAGGGGTCACTGAAGCTTTCTTT.

This clone was picked up one time. The chain is built from TRBV27 and TRBJ2-7; D is unresolved. Trimming left V 2 bases short and J 2 bases short, with 4 bases between. In germline, CDR1 is MNHEY, CDR2 SMNVEV (reference sequence). The CDR3 is 12 residues long. CDR3: CASSLPTYEQYF. The CDR3 DNA sequence: TGTGCCAGCAGTTTACCTACCTACGAGCAGTACTTC.

The chain recombines TRBV11-2 with TRBJ2-7; TRBD2 agrees at 9 bases. CDR3 length: 16 amino acids. In germline, CDR1 is SGHAT, CDR2 FQNNGV. Trimming at V came to 5 bases and at J to 5 bases, leaving 13 bases not matched to a gene. CDR3 bases: TGTGCCAGCAGCGGGGGACTACGAGCGGGGGGTCACGAGCAGTACTTC. It is translated as CASSGGLRAGGHEQYF.

The chain recombines TRBV10-3 with TRBJ1-1, with TRBD1 matching 10 bases. Per the germline V gene, CDR1 is ENHRY and CDR2 is SYGVKD. V was clipped by 6 bases and J by 0 bases; unmatched bases: 13. The CDR3 runs to 18 residues. CDR3 region: CAISPSRGQGHMNTEAFF. CDR3 nucleotide sequence: TGTGCCATCAGCCCATCTAGGGGACAGGGGCACATGAACACTGAAGCTTTCTTT.

The rearrangement uses TRBV5-1 and TRBJ2-7; D might be TRBD1 (6 bases). The CDR3 has 14 amino acids. In germline, CDR1 is SGHRS, CDR2 YFSETQ. V dropped 4 bases and J dropped 7 bases, with 18 bases sitting between them. This CDR3 is CASSRFPGALEQYF. The CDR3 DNA reads as TGCGCCAGCAGCCGATTCCCAGGGGCATTGGAGCAGTACTTC.

For the CDR3, the DNA is TGTGCCAGTAGTATAGAGAAATTAGCGGGAGTCCACAATGAGCAGTTCTTC. Its protein is CASSIEKLAGVHNEQFF. The chain carries TRBV19 and TRBJ2-1, with 9 bases fitting TRBD2. The germline V gene has CDR1 LNHDA and CDR2 SQIVND (reference sequence). V lost 0 bases and J lost 5; bases outside the gene matches: 8. CDR3 length equals 17 residues. Combining the CDR3 with reference TRBV19 and TRBJ2-1 gives the whole variable domain DGGITQSPKYLFRKEGQNVTLSCEQNLNHDAMYWYRQDPGQGLRLIYYSQIVNDFQKGDIAEGYSVSREKKESFPLTVTSAQKNPTAFYLCASSIEKLAGVHNEQFFGPGTRLTVL.

V and J are TRBV5-4 and TRBJ2-1; maybe TRBD2 (5 bases). The ends were cut back, 4 bases at V and 3 bases at J, with 14 bases in the middle. Germline values: CDR1 SGHNT, CDR2 YYREEE (reference sequence). The CDR3 has 15 amino acids. The CDR3: CASSLRRENYNEQFF. CDR3 coding DNA: TGTGCCAGCAGCCTACGACGGGAAAACTACAATGAGCAGTTCTTC.

This clone was counted a single time. V usage is TRBV13 and J usage is TRBJ2-3; TRBD2 agrees at 8 bases. The germline V gene has CDR1 PRHDT and CDR2 FYEKMQ (reference sequence). The CDR3 spans 14 residues. Trimming cost V 6 bases and J 4 bases; bases outside gene matches: 6. As DNA, the CDR3 is TGTGCCAGCAGGCGACGGGGGGGTGCAGATACGCAGTATTTT. Translated: CASRRRGGADTQYF.